These 8 T cell receptor beta chains originate from one sample sequenced in a study of T cell responses to AZD1222 COVID-19 vaccine. Clones were sequenced by immunoSEQ multiplex PCR, and TCRdb holds only the in-frame ones, with some missing. The sample shows around 150,000 clones, about 89% of them seen only once. The material sequenced was peripheral blood, taken 28 days after the second AZD1222 dose. The source is an adult who received the AZD1222 COVID-19 vaccine.

The chain is built from TRBV9 and TRBJ1-6; 9 nucleotides line up with TRBD1. In germline, CDR1 is SGDLS, CDR2 YYNGEE. With 0 bases clipped from V and 6 bases from J, the junction kept 4 bases outside the gene matches. CDR3 length: 16 amino acids. CDR3 amino acids: CASSVEGQGINSPLHF. In DNA, the CDR3 is TGTGCCAGCAGCGTAGAAGGACAGGGGATTAATTCACCCCTCCACTTT.

The CDR3: CASSPLGGQGADEQYF. CDR3 in DNA: TGTGCCAGCAGCCCCCTGGGGGGACAGGGGGCCGACGAGCAGTACTTC. J is TRBJ2-7 and V is TRBV7-6; 12 positions match TRBD1. Germline V gene lookup returns CDR1 SGHVS and CDR2 FNYEAQ. The ends lost 5 bases at V and 5 bases at J; junction bases unmatched: 10. The CDR3 consists of 16 residues.

This chain uses TRBV3-1 (or the pseudogene TRBV3-2) with TRBJ2-5; D perhaps matches TRBD2 (5 bases). The CDR3 contains 12 residues. Trimming stripped 0 bases from V and 7 bases from J, with 6 bases between. In germline, CDR1 is LGHDT, CDR2 YNNKEL (reference sequence). For the CDR3, the DNA is TGTGCCAGCAGCCAAGAAGGAGGGACCCAGTACTTC. Translated, it gives CASSQEGGTQYF.

The chain has TRBV6-2 or TRBV6-3 and TRBJ2-2; weak D call: TRBD1 (5 bases). Germline CDR1 and CDR2: MNHEY and SVGEGT. CDR3 length: 14 residues. The ends were cut back, 4 bases at V and 1 base at J, with 7 bases in the middle. The CDR3 DNA is TGTGCCAGCAGTTTCACAGGGAACACCGGGGAGCTGTTTTTT. It yields the protein CASSFTGNTGELFF.

The V gene is TRBV7-2, the J gene TRBJ1-4, with D possibly TRBD1 on 6 matching bases. Germline lookup yields CDR1 SGHTA and CDR2 FQGNSA. The CDR3 runs to 13 residues. V lost 5 bases to trimming and J lost 12 bases, with 16 bases between them. The DNA of the CDR3 is TGTGCCAGCAGCCTAAACCCAGGGGAAGAACTGTTTTTT. Protein: CASSLNPGEELFF.

J is TRBJ2-3 and V is TRBV2, with a weak D call TRBD2 (5 bases). Trimming took off 6 bases at V and 5 bases at J, with 9 bases between the two ends. This CDR3 has 12 amino acids. The germline CDR1 and CDR2 sequences are SNHLY and FYNNEI. The CDR3 sequence: CASRKGEDTQYF. Here the CDR3 DNA reads TGTGCCAGCAGAAAGGGAGAAGATACGCAGTATTTT.

This chain connects TRBV3-1 (or the pseudogene TRBV3-2) to TRBJ2-2; 14 nucleotides agree with TRBD2. V gave up 3 bases and J gave up 6 bases; unmatched junction bases: 3. The germline V gene has CDR1 LGHDT and CDR2 YNNKEL (reference sequence). The length of the CDR3 is 16 residues. The CDR3 region is CASSQGGLAGAGELFF. The CDR3 DNA reads as TGTGCCAGCAGCCAGGGGGGACTAGCGGGAGCCGGGGAGCTGTTTTTT.

The J gene is TRBJ1-2, the V gene TRBV7-9; D is possibly TRBD1 (5 bases). The CDR3 is 12 amino acids. The V gene lost 1 base and the J gene lost 7 bases, with 7 bases spanning the gap. Germline CDR1 SEHNR, CDR2 FQNEAQ (reference sequence). The CDR3: CASSLEQGGYTF. Here the CDR3 DNA reads TGTGCCAGCAGCTTAGAGCAGGGTGGCTACACCTTC.